These 7 T cell receptor beta chains came from one sample sequenced in a study of cytomegalovirus exposure and HLA in healthy donors. The PCR was carried out with 60 Vbeta primers and 13 Jbeta primers. Data came from immunoSEQ multiplex PCR; TCRdb stores just in-frame clones and leaves some out. In the table there are just over 200,000 clones, approximately 78% of which are singletons. Input material: PBMCs. These TCRs come from a woman in her thirties or forties in good health and CMV-seronegative.

The chain uses TRBV27 and TRBJ2-3, with 10 nucleotides matching TRBD2. Germline-derived CDR1 and CDR2 are MNHEY and SMNVEV (reference sequence). The CDR3 covers 17 residues. J lost 0 bases, V lost 0 bases, and 3 bases had no gene match. CDR3 sequence reads: CASSLSLAGVSTDTQYF. As DNA, the CDR3 is TGTGCCAGCAGTTTATCTCTAGCGGGAGTCAGCACAGATACGCAGTATTTT.

The chain joins TRBV4-2 to TRBJ2-7; D unresolved. The CDR3 is 15 residues long. V lost 2 bases to trimming and J lost 0 bases, with 11 bases between them. Germline values: CDR1 LGHNA, CDR2 YNFKEQ. The CDR3 reads CASSQSAVSSYEQYF. The CDR3 coding sequence is TGTGCCAGCAGCCAAAGTGCGGTTAGCTCCTACGAGCAGTACTTC.

V gene TRBV10-1 combines with J gene TRBJ2-7; the D gene is possibly TRBD2 (5 bases). The CDR3 is 12 amino acids. Germline V CDR1 and CDR2: WNHNN, SYGVQD (reference sequence). Deletions cut 6 bases from V and 1 base from J, with 7 bases between. The CDR3 coding sequence is TGCGCCAGCAGGGGAGCTTCCTACGAGCAGTACTTC. Encoded protein: CASRGASYEQYF.

The chain has TRBV6-1 and TRBJ2-7, with D possibly matching TRBD1 (5 bases). Germline-derived CDR1 and CDR2 are MNHNS and SASEGT. This CDR3 region has 14 residues. With 6 bases removed from V and 6 bases from J, the gap between germline ends came to 18 bases. The CDR3 is CASSPAGLVGEQYF. In DNA form, the CDR3 reads TGTGCCAGCAGCCCTGCAGGGCTGGTTGGCGAGCAGTACTTC.

The chain couples TRBV5-6 to TRBJ2-7, with 11 bases matching TRBD1. V shed 2 bases, J shed 7 bases, and the junction held 5 bases outside the gene matches. CDR3 length equals 14 residues. Germline assignment: CDR1 SGHDT and CDR2 YYEEEE. The CDR3 here is CASSFGQGASEQYF. The CDR3 bases are TGTGCCAGCAGCTTCGGACAGGGGGCTTCTGAGCAGTACTTC.

This chain joins TRBV28 and TRBJ2-2; 10 bases fit TRBD2. Germline-derived CDR1 and CDR2 are MDHEN and SYDVKM. The CDR3 sequence is 18 residues long. V was clipped by 6 bases and J by 5 bases; unmatched bases: 15. CDR3 protein: CASSYNNILAGETGELFF. CDR3 nucleotide sequence: TGTGCCAGCAGCTACAACAACATCCTAGCGGGGGAAACCGGGGAGCTGTTTTTT. Full variable domain (rest looked up from reference TRBV28 and TRBJ2-2): DVKVTQSSRYLVKRTGEKVFLECVQDMDHENMFWYRQDPGLGLRLIYFSYDVKMKEKGDIPEGYSVSREKKERFSLILESASTNQTSMYLCASSYNNILAGETGELFFGEGSRLTVL.

The rearrangement links TRBV5-1 to TRBJ1-6; TRBD1 matches 12 bases. Per germline, CDR1 SGHRS and CDR2 YFSETQ. This CDR3 is 19 amino acids long. V was pared by 5 bases and J by 6 bases, with 15 bases of the junction left unmatched. The CDR3 DNA reads as TGCGCCAGCAGGATAACCGGGACAGGGGGCGCAGTGGGTAATTCACCCCTCCACTTT. Protein: CASRITGTGGAVGNSPLHF.